This T cell receptor beta chain appears in the sequencing data of a study of shared clonotypes between healthy human individuals. The germline gives CDR1 WNHNN, CDR2 SYGVQD (reference sequence). V lost 8 bases to trimming and J lost 7 bases, with 14 bases between them. The CDR3 totals 12 residues. Repertoires were generated with immunoSEQ multiplex PCR, while TCRdb's copy carries only in-frame clones and drops some. The sample lists 900,000 to 1,200,000 clones; 75% to 80% were seen once. Study results and caveats: Among four donors, approximately 5% of naive CD4 clonotypes were found in common.

Comment on this clone: Antigen unknown.

The clonotype was recovered from a man aged 18 to 29 in good health. Some clones in this sample may be carry-over from other donors' samples. The sample taken for sequencing was memory CD4+ T cells from PBMCs. The subset was: CD45RA-negative fraction. The chain is built from TRBV10-1 and TRBJ1-2; D possibly corresponds to TRBD1 (5 bases). The CDR3 here is CASSDGGGGYTF. CDR3 DNA sequence: TGCGCCAGCTCAGATGGGGGGGGTGGCTACACCTTC.